This T cell receptor beta chain was recorded in a study of control samples from healthy donors and cancer patients. This table comes from immunoSEQ multiplex PCR, and its TCRdb copy is limited to in-frame clones, with some not included. This table holds about 110,000 clones, more than 85% found once. The count of this clone is one. The sequence was obtained from a woman aged 45-59 years in good health. The material sequenced was blood.

The CDR3: CASSFRSRSTDTQYF. Written as DNA, the CDR3 is TGTGCCAGCAGTTTCAGAAGCAGGAGCACAGATACGCAGTATTTT. The V call is TRBV6-5, the J call TRBJ2-3, with D unresolved. V lost 4 bases and J lost 0, with 11 bases in between. Germline V CDR1 and CDR2: MNHEY, SVGAGI. CDR3 length equals 15 residues.